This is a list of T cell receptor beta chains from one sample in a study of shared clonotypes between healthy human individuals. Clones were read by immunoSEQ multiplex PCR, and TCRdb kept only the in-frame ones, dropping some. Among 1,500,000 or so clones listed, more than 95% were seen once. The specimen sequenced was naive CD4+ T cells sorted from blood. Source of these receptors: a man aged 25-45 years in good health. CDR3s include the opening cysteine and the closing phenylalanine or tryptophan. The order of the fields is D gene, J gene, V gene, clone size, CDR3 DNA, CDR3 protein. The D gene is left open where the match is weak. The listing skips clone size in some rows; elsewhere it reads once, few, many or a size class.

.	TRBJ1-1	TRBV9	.	TGTGCCAGCAGCGTTGAAGCAGGACGGAACACTGAAGCTTTCTTT	CASSVEAGRNTEAFF
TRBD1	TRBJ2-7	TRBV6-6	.	TGTGCCATATCACGGGGCCTCCGGACAGGCTACGAGCAGTACTTC	CAISRGLRTGYEQYF
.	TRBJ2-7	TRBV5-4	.	TGTGCCAGCAGCCACGGGGGCGAGGGCGAGCAGTACTTC	CASSHGGEGEQYF
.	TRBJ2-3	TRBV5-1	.	TGCGCCAGCAGCCGAGTTTACGGGACCCGAGCTAGTACAGATACGCAGTATTTT	CASSRVYGTRASTDTQYF
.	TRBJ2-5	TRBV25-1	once	TGTGCCAGCAGGGAGGGCCAAGAGACCCAGTACTTC	CASREGQETQYF
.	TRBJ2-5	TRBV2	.	TGTGCCAGCAACGGACGGATGGGGGAAGAGACCCAGTACTTC	CASNGRMGEETQYF
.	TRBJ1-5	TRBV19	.	TGTGCCAGTAGTACCCCACGGGGCCGGGGCAATCAGCCCCAGCATTTT	CASSTPRGRGNQPQHF
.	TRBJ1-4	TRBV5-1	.	TGCGCCAGCAGCTGGGACATCGGCGCCGAAAAACTGTTTTTT	CASSWDIGAEKLFF
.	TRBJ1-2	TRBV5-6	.	TGTGCCAGCAGCAATACAGCCAGGCGGGGCTACACCTTC	CASSNTARRGYTF
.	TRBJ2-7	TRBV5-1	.	TGCGCCAGCAGCATAGGGACGGCAACCTCCTACGAGCAGTACTTC	CASSIGTATSYEQYF
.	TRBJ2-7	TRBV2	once	TGTGCCAGCGTGAGGGGTAGAGACTCCTACGAGCAGTACTTC	CASVRGRDSYEQYF
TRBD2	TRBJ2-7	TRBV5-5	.	TGTGCCAGCAGCCCTCTAGCGGACCTATCCTACGAGCAGTACTTC	CASSPLADLSYEQYF